Below, 15 T cell receptor beta chains from the same sample are listed, as sequenced in a study of blood T cell repertoires in COVID-19. Measured with immunoSEQ multiplex PCR; TCRdb has only the in-frame clones, and not every one. The sample includes around 100,000 clones, 74% of them seen just once. Sequencing was performed on peripheral blood. The source is a man aged 65 to 79 with COVID-19, enrolled during active disease.

This sequence joins TRBV9 and TRBJ2-7; the D gene is possibly TRBD2 (6 bases). The ends were cut back, 0 bases at V and 6 bases at J, with 16 bases in the middle. Germline CDR1 reads SGDLS; CDR2 reads YYNGEE. This CDR3 spans 15 amino acids. CDR3 coding DNA: TGTGCCAGCAGCGTAGCGTCACTAGCACCCGGCGAGCAGTACTTC. Residues: CASSVASLAPGEQYF.

The chain recombines TRBV9 with TRBJ2-7; TRBD1 aligns across 10 bases. Germline V gene lookup returns CDR1 SGDLS and CDR2 YYNGEE. The V gene end was trimmed by 3 bases and the J gene end by 4 bases; junction bases not matched to a gene: 10. There are 16 residues in the CDR3. The CDR3 DNA is TGTGCCAGCAGCGCGCGGGGGACAGGGGCTAGTTACGAGCAGTACTTC. Encoded protein: CASSARGTGASYEQYF.

The J gene is TRBJ2-1, the V gene TRBV2; 11 nucleotides line up with TRBD2. Germline CDR1 reads SNHLY; CDR2 reads FYNNEI. Trimming at V came to 5 bases and at J to 4 bases, leaving 4 bases not matched to a gene. The CDR3 covers 15 residues. The CDR3 sequence is CASSLGTSGYNEQFF. The CDR3 DNA sequence: TGTGCCAGCAGTCTCGGGACTAGCGGATACAATGAGCAGTTCTTC.

This clone was found a few times. The chain carries TRBV6-1 and TRBJ1-5; D uncertain. The CDR3 is made up of 13 amino acids. Germline V gene data show CDR1 as MNHNS and CDR2 as SASEGT. The V gene lost 2 bases and the J gene lost 5 bases, with 7 bases spanning the gap. CDR3 coding DNA: TGTGCCAGCAGTGAATTCCGAGATCAGCCCCAGCATTTT. Amino acids: CASSEFRDQPQHF.

For the CDR3, the DNA is TGTGCCAGCAGCATTACAGGGATATCCTACGAGCAGTACTTC. It is translated as CASSITGISYEQYF. The V call is TRBV7-9, the J call TRBJ2-7, with D possibly being TRBD1 (6 bases). CDR1 SEHNR and CDR2 FQNEAQ come from the germline V gene (reference sequence). V was trimmed by 5 bases and J by 1 base, leaving 12 bases between them. The CDR3 runs 14 residues.

The V and J genes are TRBV19 and TRBJ2-1; TRBD2 agrees at 9 bases. This CDR3 has 16 residues. The V segment lost 4 bases and the J segment 5 bases; nucleotides outside the gene matches: 9. Germline CDR1 and CDR2: LNHDA and SQIVND (reference sequence). The CDR3 DNA sequence: TGTGCCAGTAGTACCGTAGCGGGAGACTCGGACAATGAGCAGTTCTTC. This codes for CASSTVAGDSDNEQFF.

The chain couples TRBV6-6 to TRBJ1-4; 7 nucleotides match TRBD1. Losses at the gene ends were 6 bases for V and 8 bases for J; bases not matched to a gene: 12. Germline V gene sequence: CDR1 MNHNY, CDR2 SVGAGI (reference sequence). This CDR3 is 15 amino acids long. CDR3 DNA: TGTGCCAGCAGATCTGCTACAGGGGTGACCGAAAAACTGTTTTTT. Translated, it gives CASRSATGVTEKLFF.

J is TRBJ1-3 and V is TRBV7-2; D is ambiguous. Trimming cost V 5 bases and J 1 base, with 9 bases left between them. The V gene's germline CDR1 is SGHTA and CDR2 FQGNSA. The CDR3 has 14 amino acids. CDR3 coding DNA: TGTGCCAGCAGCCTCATAGCGTCTGGAAACACCATATATTTT. Its protein product is CASSLIASGNTIYF.

The chain uses TRBV5-1 and TRBJ1-4; D gene unclear. This CDR3 spans 14 amino acids. Germline-derived CDR1 and CDR2 are SGHRS and YFSETQ. The V gene lost 5 bases and the J gene lost 5 bases, with 13 bases spanning the gap. CDR3 sequence reads: CASSTNSGNEKLFF. The CDR3 region has the DNA TGCGCCAGCAGTACGAACAGCGGGAATGAAAAACTGTTTTTT.

The V gene is TRBV20-1, the J gene TRBJ2-5; no reliable D call. Looked up from germline, CDR1 is DFQATT and CDR2 is SNEGSKA (reference sequence). Trimming shortened V by 3 bases and J by 5 bases, and 10 bases separated the two germline ends. This CDR3 is built from 12 residues. The CDR3 region has the DNA TGCAGTGCTAGTCCAATTCGGGAGACCCAGTACTTC. The encoded protein is CSASPIRETQYF.

This clone showed up just once. This sequence joins TRBV9 and TRBJ1-1; a weak D match, TRBD1 (6 bases). Trimming took 4 bases from V and 4 from J, leaving 17 bases between them. The CDR3 spans 15 residues. Germline CDR1 SGDLS, CDR2 YYNGEE. As DNA, the CDR3 is TGTGCCAGCAGCCCCCTCAGGGGCTCGGGCACTGAAGCTTTCTTT. Translating gives CASSPLRGSGTEAFF.

The chain employs TRBV7-2 and TRBJ1-1, with 7 nucleotides matching TRBD1. V shed 1 base and J 1 base; nucleotides not matched to a gene: 9. This CDR3 comprises 17 residues. Germline-derived CDR1 and CDR2 are SGHTA and FQGNSA. CDR3 sequence (DNA): TGTGCCAGCAGCTTAGGTAGCCCCGGGACAGCGAACACTGAAGCTTTCTTT. It is translated as CASSLGSPGTANTEAFF.

The genes are TRBV12-2 and TRBJ2-7; TRBD2, as called in the table, went unchecked against the DNA. TRBV12-2 counts as a pseudogene. The CDR3 runs to 20 residues. This CDR3 reads CASRLPFSSLAGVMAREQYF. As DNA, the CDR3 is TGTGCAAGTCGCTTACCCTTTTCCTCGCTGGCGGGAGTTATGGCGCGGGAGCAGTACTTC.

The V call is TRBV6-1, the J call TRBJ2-6; TRBD1 matches 8 bases. Germline V gene sequence: CDR1 MNHNS, CDR2 SASEGT. This CDR3 has 17 residues. V shed 3 bases, J shed 0 bases, and the junction held 4 bases outside the gene matches. DNA for the CDR3: TGTGCCAGCAGTGAGACAGGGGCCCCCTCTGGGGCCAACGTCCTGACTTTC. Amino acid sequence: CASSETGAPSGANVLTF.

The chain links TRBV4-3 to TRBJ2-6, with D possibly matching TRBD2 (5 bases). From germline, CDR1 is LGHNA and CDR2 YSLEER. V lost 0 bases, J lost 1 base, and 7 bases lay in between. The CDR3 has 16 amino acids. The CDR3 protein is CASSQDRRSGANVLTF. The DNA of the CDR3 is TGCGCCAGCAGCCAAGACAGGAGGTCTGGGGCCAACGTCCTGACTTTC.